One sample yielded the 23 T cell receptor beta chains listed below, sequenced in a study of OX40 agonist ivuxolimab in advanced cancers. Library prep was done by the immunoSEQ multiplex PCR assay. TCRdb took over this immuneACCESS table, retaining in-frame rearrangements with V and J assigned. Such tables are incomplete; in checked studies, under half of the missing clones stem from an unresolved V gene, and the remainder is unexplained. Counted in this sample were about 43,000 clones; around 88% of them appeared once. The ten largest clones add up to 20% to 25% of the sample. Sequences were derived from CD4+ or CD8+ T cells sorted from blood, sampled in a trial of the OX40 agonist ivuxolimab. The source is an adult with an advanced solid tumor such as melanoma, head and neck, liver or kidney cancer.

This sequence joins TRBV7-9 and TRBJ2-1, with TRBD2 as a possible D gene (5 bases). Trimming took 5 bases from V and 1 from J, leaving 15 bases between them. The CDR3 is 16 residues long. Germline lookup yields CDR1 SEHNR and CDR2 FQNEAQ (reference sequence). The CDR3 reads CASSRRLVGSYNEQFF. CDR3 nucleotides: TGTGCCAGCAGCCGGAGGCTAGTTGGGTCCTACAATGAGCAGTTCTTC. The variable domain in full, completed from reference TRBV7-9 and TRBJ2-1, reads DTGVSQNPRHKITKRGQNVTFRCDPISEHNRLYWYRQTLGQGPEFLTYFQNEAQLEKSRLLSDRFSAERPKGSFSTLEIQRTEQGDSAMYLCASSRRLVGSYNEQFFGPGTRLTVL.

CDR3 sequence (DNA): TGTGCCAGCAGTTATTCCCCCGGGGGAGAGACCCAGTACTTC. Translating gives CASSYSPGGETQYF. The chain links TRBV6-5 to TRBJ2-5; the D gene is possibly TRBD2 (6 bases). CDR1 MNHEY and CDR2 SVGAGI come from the germline V gene. V was pared by 3 bases and J by 4 bases, with 12 bases between. This CDR3 spans 14 amino acids.

CDR3 bases: TGTGCCAGCAGCTTGGCTCGGGGACTAGGAAGCCAAGAGACCCAGTACTTC. Residues: CASSLARGLGSQETQYF. V is TRBV7-9 and J is TRBJ2-5; 8 bases fit TRBD2. After removal of 3 bases from V and 1 base from J, the junction contained 10 bases not matched to a gene. The CDR3 totals 17 residues. CDR1 SEHNR and CDR2 FQNEAQ come from the germline V gene (reference sequence).

The chain is built from TRBV9 and TRBJ2-1, with D possibly TRBD2 on 5 matching bases. The ends were cut back, 3 bases at V and 4 bases at J, with 14 bases in the middle. The CDR3 is made up of 15 amino acids. Germline lookup yields CDR1 SGDLS and CDR2 YYNGEE. The CDR3 reads CASSGLGSPYNEQFF. For the CDR3, the DNA is TGTGCCAGCAGCGGCCTTGGGAGCCCGTACAATGAGCAGTTCTTC.

The rearrangement uses TRBV25-1 and TRBJ2-5; no firm D call. The germline V and J ends were trimmed by 3 bases and 4 bases, with 12 bases remaining between them. Germline CDR1 MGHDK, CDR2 SYGVNS. This CDR3 is built from 14 residues. The CDR3 DNA reads TGTGCCAGCAGTGATATCCCACGGGCAGAGACCCAGTACTTC. Protein product: CASSDIPRAETQYF.

In this sample, this clone turned up a few times. This sequence joins TRBV9 and TRBJ2-3; 8 bases agree with TRBD2. The junction had 4 bases not matched to a gene; V was cut back by 4 bases and J by 0 bases. From germline, CDR1 is SGDLS and CDR2 YYNGEE. This CDR3 comprises 15 residues. The CDR3: CASSYIAGSTDTQYF. CDR3 nucleotides: TGTGCCAGCAGCTACATAGCGGGAAGCACAGATACGCAGTATTTT.

The chain is built from TRBV4-1 and TRBJ2-5; no clear D. Looked up from germline, CDR1 is MGHRA and CDR2 is YSYEKL. CDR3 length equals 14 residues. Deletions cut 1 base from V and 2 bases from J, with 8 bases between. The CDR3 DNA sequence: TGCGCCAGCAGCCAAGTCGGCAAACAAGAGACCCAGTACTTC. It encodes CASSQVGKQETQYF.

V gene TRBV7-9 combines with J gene TRBJ2-5, with TRBD2 matching over 11 bases. Germline lookup yields CDR1 SEHNR and CDR2 FQNEAQ (reference sequence). This CDR3 contains 15 residues. With V trimmed by 1 base and J by 6 bases, 4 bases remained unmatched. In DNA, the CDR3 is TGTGCCAGCAGCTTAGGGGGACTAGCGGTAAAGACCCAGTACTTC. Its protein product is CASSLGGLAVKTQYF.

The V call is TRBV4-1, the J call TRBJ2-7, with 14 bases lining up with TRBD2. CDR1 is MGHRA and CDR2 is YSYEKL in the germline V gene. J lost 8 bases, V lost 6 bases, and 24 bases had no gene match. This CDR3 is 20 amino acids long. DNA for the CDR3: TGCGCCAGCAGTAATGCGCCTCGGGACCTGACTAGCGGGAGGGCCCCTCAGCAGTACTTC. Translating it yields CASSNAPRDLTSGRAPQQYF.

This clone showed up just once. The chain employs TRBV30 and TRBJ2-7, with no clear D. CDR1 is GTSNPN, CDR2 SVGIG, per germline (reference sequence). V was shortened by 4 bases and J by 1 base, with 14 bases between the two germline ends. The CDR3 is 14 amino acids. CDR3 protein: CAWTPGYGSYEQYF. The CDR3 nucleotides read TGTGCCTGGACCCCCGGTTACGGATCCTACGAGCAGTACTTC.

V gene TRBV6-5 combines with J gene TRBJ2-1; no clear D. The V gene's germline CDR1 is MNHEY and CDR2 SVGAGI. Trimming cost V 1 base and J 9 bases, with 4 bases left between them. CDR3 size: 11 residues. The CDR3: CASSYFGEQFF. The CDR3 nucleotides are TGTGCCAGCAGTTACTTCGGTGAGCAGTTCTTC.

The chain has TRBV6-5 and TRBJ1-2; tentatively, D is TRBD1 (6 bases). Looked up from germline, CDR1 is MNHEY and CDR2 is SVGAGI. V was cut by 5 bases and J by 8 bases, with 15 bases left in between. The CDR3 loop spans 13 amino acids. CDR3 protein: CASSGYRDDGYTF. CDR3 nucleotides: TGTGCCAGCAGTGGATACAGGGACGACGGCTACACCTTC.

This sequence joins TRBV5-6 and TRBJ2-3, with D perhaps TRBD2 (5 bases). This CDR3 has 15 residues. V was pared by 0 bases and J by 4 bases, with 12 bases between. CDR1 and CDR2 from the germline V gene are SGHDT and YYEEEE. CDR3 nucleotide sequence: TGTGCCAGCAGCTTGGTCCGGGAAAGGGCAGATACGCAGTATTTT. It specifies CASSLVRERADTQYF.

The rearrangement joins TRBV21-1 to TRBJ2-7. TRBV21-1 is a known pseudogene. The CDR3 contains 17 residues. The CDR3 bases are TGTGCCAGCAGCAAACTAGACACCCCAGTAGGTCCCTACGAGCAGTACTTC. This codes for CASSKLDTPVGPYEQYF.

This sequence joins TRBV6-6 and TRBJ2-7, with D hard to call. The CDR3 covers 12 residues. The V and J ends lost 6 bases and 4 bases respectively, with 10 bases between them. CDR1 and CDR2 from the germline V gene are MNHNY and SVGAGI (reference sequence). CDR3 loop: CASSADPYEQYF. CDR3 nucleotide sequence: TGTGCCAGCAGCGCCGACCCGTACGAGCAGTACTTC.

The rearrangement uses TRBV9 and TRBJ2-3; D unresolved. This CDR3 has 13 amino acids. The V and J ends lost 0 bases and 2 bases respectively, with 4 bases between them. From germline, CDR1 is SGDLS and CDR2 YYNGEE. The chain's CDR3 is CASSVEYTDTQYF. CDR3 in DNA: TGTGCCAGCAGCGTAGAGTACACAGATACGCAGTATTTT.

This clone was seen only once. V and J are TRBV28 and TRBJ1-2, with a possible D match to TRBD1 (5 bases). V gave up 7 bases and J gave up 5 bases, with 20 bases separating them. The CDR3 spans 15 residues. The germline gives CDR1 MDHEN, CDR2 SYDVKM. CDR3 loop: CASTLHRSSLYGYTF. The CDR3 DNA sequence: TGTGCCAGCACCCTACACAGGTCCAGCCTATATGGCTACACCTTC.

This clone showed up just a few times. The V gene is TRBV7-9, the J gene TRBJ1-1; D gene uncertain. Trimming took off 5 bases at V and 10 bases at J, with 11 bases between the two ends. The CDR3 extends over 11 amino acids. Germline CDR1 reads SEHNR; CDR2 reads FQNEAQ (reference sequence). The CDR3 DNA sequence: TGTGCCAGCAGCCCCCCTCCGGGAGCTTTCTTT. It is translated as CASSPPPGAFF.

The chain carries TRBV27 and TRBJ2-2; D might be TRBD2 (6 bases). Trimming cost V 7 bases and J 3 bases, with 18 bases left between them. Looked up from germline, CDR1 is MNHEY and CDR2 is SMNVEV (reference sequence). The CDR3 totals 16 residues. CDR3 in DNA: TGTGCCAGCACCTCCCTTAGCGGAGTCGACACCGGGGAGCTGTTTTTT. It translates to CASTSLSGVDTGELFF.

The chain joins TRBV6-5 to TRBJ2-7; 7 bases are a match to TRBD2. J gave up 4 bases and V 8 bases, and 11 bases lay outside the gene matches. Germline CDR1 MNHEY, CDR2 SVGAGI. The CDR3 loop spans 14 amino acids. The CDR3 loop reads CASSRGGAGYEQYF. In nucleotides, the CDR3 is TGTGCCAGCTCCCGGGGAGGGGCGGGTTACGAGCAGTACTTC.

In this sample, this clone turned up a few times. This chain joins TRBV7-9 and TRBJ2-1, with D perhaps matching TRBD1 (6 bases). The CDR3 is 16 residues long. Trimming took off 0 bases at V and 3 bases at J, with 12 bases between the two ends. Germline loops: CDR1 SEHNR, CDR2 FQNEAQ (reference sequence). The CDR3 loop is CASSLAPGHLYNEQFF. The DNA of the CDR3 is TGTGCCAGCAGCTTAGCGCCGGGACACCTCTACAATGAGCAGTTCTTC.

Here the CDR3 reads CASSSGGRVNEQYF. CDR3 in DNA: TGTGCCAGCAGCTCCGGGGGGCGCGTCAACGAGCAGTACTTC. This chain uses TRBV7-2 with TRBJ2-7, with a possible D match to TRBD2 (7 bases). V was trimmed by 4 bases and J by 5 bases, leaving 15 bases between them. The CDR3 contains 14 residues. Per the germline V gene, CDR1 is SGHTA and CDR2 is FQGNSA. The variable domain in full, completed from reference TRBV7-2 and TRBJ2-7, reads GAGVSQSPSNKVTEKGKDVELRCDPISGHTALYWYRQSLGQGLEFLIYFQGNSAPDKSGLPSDRFSAERTGGSVSTLTIQRTQQEDSAVYLCASSSGGRVNEQYFGPGTRLTVT.

J is TRBJ2-5 and V is TRBV27, with D tentatively TRBD2 (6 bases). Germline V gives CDR1 MNHEY, CDR2 SMNVEV (reference sequence). The V and J ends lost 5 bases and 5 bases respectively, with 15 bases between them. The CDR3 is 14 residues long. CDR3 in amino acids: CASSNIGGGETQYF. CDR3 coding DNA: TGTGCCAGCAGTAACATCGGGGGTGGCGAGACCCAGTACTTC.